A single TCR beta chain is shown here with its context. A second PCR, run for roughly 7 to 12 cycles, used a sample-barcoded 5' primer plus a J-beta primer mix. Each TCR beta cDNA got a 12-nucleotide random molecular identifier. One entry per CDR3 protein, called by TCRdb with MiXCR from the 5' RACE reads. The repertoire includes 450,000 to 650,000 distinct CDR3 sequences, under 30% of them detected once, and around 10% sits in the top ten. The sample originates from a study of blood T cells in healthy people across ages. The V gene end was trimmed by 6 bases and the J gene end by 0 bases; junction bases not matched to a gene: 7. This CDR3 region has 16 residues. Germline-derived CDR1 and CDR2 are MNHEY and SMNVEV (reference sequence). The same data also went into a second study, on T cells of mothers and their children. From that study: From each mother came over 9.5 million TCR beta CDR3 reads, and from each child came 2.5 million to 3.5 million.

This clonotype was obtained from a boy under 18 in good health. Source material: blood. This chain joins TRBV27 and TRBJ2-1; 8 positions agree with TRBD2. In DNA form, the CDR3 reads TGTGCCAGCAGGGAAGGGGCGGGGGGCTCCTACAATGAGCAGTTCTTC. Encoded protein: CASREGAGGSYNEQFF.